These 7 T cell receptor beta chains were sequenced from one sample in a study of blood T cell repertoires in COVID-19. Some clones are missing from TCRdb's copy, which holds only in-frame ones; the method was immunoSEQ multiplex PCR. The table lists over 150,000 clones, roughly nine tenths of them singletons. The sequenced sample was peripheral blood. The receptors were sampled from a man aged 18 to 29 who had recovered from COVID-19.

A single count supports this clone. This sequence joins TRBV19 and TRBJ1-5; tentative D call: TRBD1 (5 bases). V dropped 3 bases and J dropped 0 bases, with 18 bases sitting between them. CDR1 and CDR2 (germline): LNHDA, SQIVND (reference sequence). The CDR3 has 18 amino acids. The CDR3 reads CASSMGSGGKHSNQPQHF. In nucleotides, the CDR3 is TGTGCCAGTAGTATGGGGTCCGGGGGGAAACATAGCAATCAGCCCCAGCATTTT.

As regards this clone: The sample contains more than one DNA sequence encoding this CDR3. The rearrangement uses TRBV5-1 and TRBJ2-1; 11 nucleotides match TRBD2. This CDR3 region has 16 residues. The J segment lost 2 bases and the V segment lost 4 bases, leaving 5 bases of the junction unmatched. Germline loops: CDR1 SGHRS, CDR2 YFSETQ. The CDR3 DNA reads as TGCGCCAGCAGCCCAGGGACTAGCGGAACCTACAATGAGCAGTTCTTC. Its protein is CASSPGTSGTYNEQFF.

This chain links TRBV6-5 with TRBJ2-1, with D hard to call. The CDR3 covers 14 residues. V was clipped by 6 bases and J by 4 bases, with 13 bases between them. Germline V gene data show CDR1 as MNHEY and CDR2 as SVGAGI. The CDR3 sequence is CASRGGSRYNEQFF. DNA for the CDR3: TGTGCCAGCAGGGGTGGGTCGCGGTACAATGAGCAGTTCTTC.

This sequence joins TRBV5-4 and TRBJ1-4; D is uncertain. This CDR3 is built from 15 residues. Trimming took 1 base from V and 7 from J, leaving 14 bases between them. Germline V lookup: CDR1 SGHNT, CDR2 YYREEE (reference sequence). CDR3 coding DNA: TGTGCCAGCAGCTTGTCATTGGGAGGAACTGAAAAACTGTTTTTT. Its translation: CASSLSLGGTEKLFF.

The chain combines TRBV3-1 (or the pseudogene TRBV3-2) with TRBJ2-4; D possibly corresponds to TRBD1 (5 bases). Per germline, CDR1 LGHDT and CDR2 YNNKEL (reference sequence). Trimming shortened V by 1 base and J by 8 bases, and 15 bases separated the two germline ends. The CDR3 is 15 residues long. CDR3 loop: CASSQVGAFGDIQYF. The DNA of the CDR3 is TGTGCCAGCAGCCAAGTTGGGGCATTTGGGGACATTCAGTACTTC.

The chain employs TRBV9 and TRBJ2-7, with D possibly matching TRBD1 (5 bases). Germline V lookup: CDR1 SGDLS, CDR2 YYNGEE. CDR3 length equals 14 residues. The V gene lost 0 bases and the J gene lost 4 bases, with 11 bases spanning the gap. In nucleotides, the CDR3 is TGTGCCAGCAGCGTAGGCGTACAGGATTACGAGCAGTACTTC. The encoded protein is CASSVGVQDYEQYF.

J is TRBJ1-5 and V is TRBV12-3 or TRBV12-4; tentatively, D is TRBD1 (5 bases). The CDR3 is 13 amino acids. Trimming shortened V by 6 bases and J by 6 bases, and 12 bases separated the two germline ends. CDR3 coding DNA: TGTGCCAGCAGCCAGGGCGGTGTTCAGCCCCAGCATTTT. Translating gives CASSQGGVQPQHF.